These T cell receptor beta chains were read from a single sample in a study of shared clonotypes between healthy human individuals. The assay was immunoSEQ multiplex PCR, and TCRdb's table has in-frame clones only and misses some. The data show around 560,000 clones, 85% to 95% seen once. Sequencing was done on a sample of naive CD8+ T cells sorted from blood. Receptors originate from a woman aged 25 to 39 in good health. The CDR3 runs from the conserved cysteine through the conserved F or W.

v_call: TRBV5-6
cdr3_aa: CASSLGGLYGYTF

v_call: TRBV5-1
cdr3_aa: CASSIHRGQEYF

v_call: TRBV30
cdr3_aa: CAWGLAGGPGEQYF

v_call: TRBV6-5
cdr3_aa: CASSYEAPEAYEQYF

v_call: TRBV2
cdr3_aa: CASSENEQFF

v_call: TRBV27
cdr3_aa: CASSADDPSSTGELFF

v_call: TRBV29-1
cdr3_aa: CSVGRDSAYEQYF

v_call: TRBV11-3
cdr3_aa: CASSRGQTGNTIYF

v_call: TRBV5-4
cdr3_aa: CASSSTSGITDTQYF

v_call: TRBV28
cdr3_aa: CASSLWENNEQFF

v_call: TRBV6-5
cdr3_aa: CASSYSGPSEKLFF

v_call: TRBV27
cdr3_aa: CASSLLAGLLEGETQYF

v_call: TRBV9
cdr3_aa: CASSVGSSMTDYEQYF

v_call: TRBV12-2
cdr3_aa: CAKHRDTRNEKLFF

v_call: TRBV5-4
cdr3_aa: CASSPGTGWGEQYF

v_call: TRBV6-1
cdr3_aa: CASSYRTGGTEAFF

v_call: TRBV6-6
cdr3_aa: CASSLGHPPTSDEQYF

v_call: TRBV4-1
cdr3_aa: CASSQVGGTSQPQHF

v_call: TRBV28
cdr3_aa: CASSPIADRVGPYEQYF

v_call: TRBV9
cdr3_aa: CASSALGEPGYNEQFF

v_call: TRBV14
cdr3_aa: CASSQSLALESLTGELFF

v_call: TRBV7-8
cdr3_aa: CASSWTRIIYEQYF

v_call: TRBV27
cdr3_aa: CASSARETGTDTQYF

v_call: TRBV2
cdr3_aa: CASSGGTSGRGYNEQFF

v_call: TRBV19
cdr3_aa: CASSLGAEPISGANVLTF

v_call: TRBV9
cdr3_aa: CASSASGGPIYNEQFF

v_call: TRBV27
cdr3_aa: CASSSSTGTGYYEQYF